The 7 T cell receptor beta chains below come from one sample, sequenced in a study of blood T cells in healthy people across ages. With a J-beta primer mix and a sample-barcoded 5' primer, a second PCR ran about 6 to 11 cycles. TCRdb ran MiXCR on the 5' RACE reads and lists one entry per CDR3 protein. The table lists about 1 million distinct CDR3 sequences, more than 35% of them singletons, with approximately 20% in the top ten. Material for sequencing was blood. The origin of the receptors is an older woman in good health.

The gene calls are TRBV3-1 and TRBJ2-1; tentatively, D is TRBD2 (6 bases). CDR1 and CDR2 (germline): LGHDT, YNNKEL (reference sequence). The CDR3 loop spans 15 amino acids. With 4 bases removed from V and 3 bases from J, the gap between germline ends came to 13 bases. The CDR3, as DNA: TGTGCCAGCAGCCCTAAAAGCGGGTACTACAATGAGCAGTTCTTC. Translation: CASSPKSGYYNEQFF.

CDR3 protein: CATSREGLRNSPLHF. The CDR3 DNA reads TGTGCCACCAGCAGAGAGGGGCTTCGAAATTCACCCCTCCACTTT. V gene TRBV15 combines with J gene TRBJ1-6; perhaps TRBD1 as D (5 bases). Looked up from germline, CDR1 is LNHNV and CDR2 is YYDKDF (reference sequence). The CDR3 length is 15 residues. The V gene lost 0 bases and the J gene lost 7 bases, with 10 bases spanning the gap.

In regard to this clonotype: At one end, the junction sequence differs from germline, possibly due to a read error. The V and J genes are TRBV15 and TRBJ2-5; a weak D match, TRBD2 (5 bases). The better agreement between TRBJ2-7 and the DNA end casts doubt on the J call. This CDR3 contains 12 residues. Germline assignment: CDR1 LNHNV and CDR2 YYDKDF (reference sequence). In nucleotides, the CDR3 is TGTGTCACCAGCAGAGATGAGGGCGAGCAGTACTTC. Protein sequence: CVTSRDEGEQYF.

This clonotype was seen only once. At one of its ends the junction is not consistent with the germline gene, which may arise from a read error. The chain carries TRBV4-2 and TRBJ2-6, with 13 bases fitting TRBD2. Germline V CDR1 and CDR2: LGHNA, YNFKEQ. This CDR3 is 19 amino acids long. The DNA of the CDR3 is TGTGCCAGCAGCCCCAAGGGGACTAGCGGGGCCTCTGGGGCCAACGTCCCGACTTTC. Protein: CASSPKGTSGASGANVPTF.

The V gene is TRBV27, the J gene TRBJ2-3; D unresolved. In germline, CDR1 is MNHEY, CDR2 SMNVEV (reference sequence). CDR3 length equals 15 residues. The V gene lost 0 bases and the J gene lost 0 bases, with 7 bases spanning the gap. The CDR3 nucleotides read TGTGCCAGCAGTTTATCGGTCCCTAGCACAGATACGCAGTATTTT. This codes for CASSLSVPSTDTQYF.

The J gene is TRBJ1-1, the V gene TRBV28; D remains unclear. CDR3 length equals 14 residues. V shed 3 bases and J shed 0 bases, with 8 bases lying between them. Per the germline V gene, CDR1 is MDHEN and CDR2 is SYDVKM. CDR3 nucleotide sequence: TGTGCCAGCAGTTTTGGTCCTATGAACACTGAAGCTTTCTTT. This encodes CASSFGPMNTEAFF.

The chain recombines TRBV3-1 with TRBJ2-1; perhaps TRBD2 as D (5 bases). Per the germline V gene, CDR1 is LGHDT and CDR2 is YNNKEL (reference sequence). The V gene lost 6 bases and the J gene lost 10 bases, with 10 bases spanning the gap. CDR3 size: 11 residues. CDR3 DNA: TGTGCCAGCAGTCAGACGGGAGAGCAGTTCTTC. This gives the protein CASSQTGEQFF.